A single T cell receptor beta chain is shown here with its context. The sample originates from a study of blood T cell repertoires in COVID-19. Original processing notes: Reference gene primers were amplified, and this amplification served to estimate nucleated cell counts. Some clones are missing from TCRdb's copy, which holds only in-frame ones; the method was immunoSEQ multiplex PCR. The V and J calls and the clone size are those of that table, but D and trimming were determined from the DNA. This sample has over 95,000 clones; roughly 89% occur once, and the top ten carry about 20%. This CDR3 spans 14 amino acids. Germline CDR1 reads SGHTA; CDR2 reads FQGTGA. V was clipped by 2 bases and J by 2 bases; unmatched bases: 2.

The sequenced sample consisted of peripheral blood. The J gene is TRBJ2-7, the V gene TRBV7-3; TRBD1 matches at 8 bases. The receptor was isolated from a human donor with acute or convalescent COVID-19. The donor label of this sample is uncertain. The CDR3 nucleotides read TGTGCCAGCAGCTTAGGGACAGGTCCCTACGAGCAGTACTTC. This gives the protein CASSLGTGPYEQYF.